A single sample gave rise to the 2 T cell receptor beta chains below, sequenced in a study of cytotoxic CD8 clonotypes in ibrutinib-treated CLL (dated by TCRdb to the early 2020s). The library was made by the immunoSEQ multiplex PCR assay. TCRdb provides this immuneACCESS table in a form limited to in-frame rearrangements. Some clones are lacking; in checked studies, under half of them reflect an unresolved V gene, and why the rest are absent is not known. This sample holds fewer than 80,000 clones; around 60% were observed only once. The ten top clones hold over 12% of the sample. According to the study, the label for this sample's time point signals: approximately 11 months on ibrutinib. This sample comprised PBMCs, obtained after 12 months of ibrutinib treatment. Receptors originate from a human donor with chronic lymphocytic leukemia.

The CDR3 DNA is TGTGCCAGCAGTCGCTATGGGACAGGGGCGAACACCGGGGAGCTGTTTTTT. Translation: CASSRYGTGANTGELFF. V is TRBV6-4 and J is TRBJ2-2; TRBD1 matches 10 bases. Germline loops: CDR1 MRHNA, CDR2 SNTAGT. After removal of 5 bases from V and 0 bases from J, the junction contained 6 bases not matched to a gene. CDR3 length: 17 residues.

The J gene is TRBJ2-5, the V gene TRBV2, with a tentative D call TRBD2 (5 bases). Gene TRBJ2-7 matches the end of the DNA better, so the J call may be wrong. The CDR3 contains 15 residues. CDR1 and CDR2 (germline): SNHLY, FYNNEI. CDR3 nucleotides: TGTGCCAGCAGTGAAGGCCGGGGAGTTTCCTACGAGCAGTACTTC. Protein product: CASSEGRGVSYEQYF.